This TCR beta chain was sequenced for a study of cytomegalovirus exposure and HLA in healthy donors. Study results and limitations: With high specificity and sensitivity, the classifier reportedly diagnosed cytomegalovirus status. The authors listed roughly 150 TCR beta chains as cytomegalovirus-associated. Most TCR sequences proved rare, with some public TCRs found in many donors.

Sequenced by immunoSEQ multiplex PCR; TCRdb stores in-frame clones only, minus some. The sample has under 60,000 clones, over 75% seen once; the top ten hold about 6.7%. Points on this clone: The target antigen is unknown.

The validation cohort, a group of under 150 subjects, included the donors and was separate from the roughly 670-subject first cohort. This receptor was obtained from a woman younger than 45 in good health and CMV-seronegative. Sequencing was carried out using PBMCs.

In DNA form, the CDR3 reads TGTGCCAGCAGGGGGAGCGCGCGGGGAAAAGAGACCCAGTACTTC. It codes for CASRGSARGKETQYF. The chain recombines TRBV28 with TRBJ2-5, with D possibly TRBD2 on 6 matching bases. The CDR3 is made up of 15 amino acids. Trimming took 6 bases from V and 3 from J, leaving 17 bases between them. CDR1 and CDR2 (germline): MDHEN, SYDVKM.